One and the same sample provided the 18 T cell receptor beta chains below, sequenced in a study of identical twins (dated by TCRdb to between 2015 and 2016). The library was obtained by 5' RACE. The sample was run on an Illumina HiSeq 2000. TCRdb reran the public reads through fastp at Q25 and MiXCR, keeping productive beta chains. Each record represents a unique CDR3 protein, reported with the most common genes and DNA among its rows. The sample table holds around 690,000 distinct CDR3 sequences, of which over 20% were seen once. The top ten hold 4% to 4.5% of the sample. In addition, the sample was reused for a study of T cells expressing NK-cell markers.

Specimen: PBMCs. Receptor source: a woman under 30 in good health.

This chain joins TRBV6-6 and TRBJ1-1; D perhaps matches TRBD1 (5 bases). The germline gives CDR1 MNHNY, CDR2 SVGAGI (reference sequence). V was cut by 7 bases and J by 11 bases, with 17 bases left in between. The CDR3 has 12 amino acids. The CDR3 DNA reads TGTGCCAGCATTTGGGGGTCCGGGTCGGCTTTCTTT. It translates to CASIWGSGSAFF.

Here the CDR3 DNA reads TGTGCCAGCAGCTTAAAGGGCCCTACCAGATCCTACGAGCAGTACTTC. Its protein is CASSLKGPTRSYEQYF. V and J are TRBV11-2 and TRBJ2-7; no firm D call. The CDR3 covers 16 residues. V was pared by 2 bases and J by 1 base, with 15 bases between. Germline V gene sequence: CDR1 SGHAT, CDR2 FQNNGV. The variable domain in full, with the rest retrieved from reference TRBV11-2 and TRBJ2-7, is EAGVAQSPRYKIIEKRQSVAFWCNPISGHATLYWYQQILGQGPKLLIQFQNNGVVDDSQLPKDRFSAERLKGVDSTLKIQPAKLEDSAVYLCASSLKGPTRSYEQYFGPGTRLTVT.

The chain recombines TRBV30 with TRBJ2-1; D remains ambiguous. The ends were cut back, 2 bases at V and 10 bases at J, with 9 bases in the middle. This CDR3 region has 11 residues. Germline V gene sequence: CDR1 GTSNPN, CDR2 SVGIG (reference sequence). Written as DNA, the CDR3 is TGTGCCTGGAGTAGTATTCTGGAGCAGTTCTTC. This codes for CAWSSILEQFF.

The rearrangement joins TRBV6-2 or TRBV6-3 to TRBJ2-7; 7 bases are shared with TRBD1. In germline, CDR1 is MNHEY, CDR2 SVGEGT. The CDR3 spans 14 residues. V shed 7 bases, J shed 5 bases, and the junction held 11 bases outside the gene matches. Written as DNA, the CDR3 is TGTGCCAGCAAAGAACGACAGGGTCTGCACGAGCAGTACTTC. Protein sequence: CASKERQGLHEQYF.

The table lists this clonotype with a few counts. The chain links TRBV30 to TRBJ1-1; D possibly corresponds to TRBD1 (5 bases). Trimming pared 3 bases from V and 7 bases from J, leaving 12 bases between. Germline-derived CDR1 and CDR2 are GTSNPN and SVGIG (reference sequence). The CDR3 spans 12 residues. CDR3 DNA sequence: TGTGCCTGGAGGTGGGGGAAGGGTGAAGCTTTCTTT. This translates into CAWRWGKGEAFF.

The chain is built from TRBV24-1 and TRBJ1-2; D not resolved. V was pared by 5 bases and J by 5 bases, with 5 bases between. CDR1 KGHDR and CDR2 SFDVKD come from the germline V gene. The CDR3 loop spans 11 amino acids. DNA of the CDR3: TGTGCCACCAGTGCGGGATATGGCTACACCTTC. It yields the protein CATSAGYGYTF.

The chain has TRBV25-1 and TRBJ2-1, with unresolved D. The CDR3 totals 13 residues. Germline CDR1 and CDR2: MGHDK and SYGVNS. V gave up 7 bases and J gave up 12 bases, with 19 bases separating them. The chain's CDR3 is CASNQPFLSTQFF. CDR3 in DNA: TGTGCCAGCAATCAGCCCTTTCTCAGTACGCAGTTCTTC.

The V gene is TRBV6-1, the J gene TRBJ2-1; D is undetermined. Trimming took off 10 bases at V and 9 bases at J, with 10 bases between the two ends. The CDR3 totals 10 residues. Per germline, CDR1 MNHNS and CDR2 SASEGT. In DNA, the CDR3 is TGTGCCACCGGGCCGGGTGAGCAGTTCTTC. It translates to CATGPGEQFF.

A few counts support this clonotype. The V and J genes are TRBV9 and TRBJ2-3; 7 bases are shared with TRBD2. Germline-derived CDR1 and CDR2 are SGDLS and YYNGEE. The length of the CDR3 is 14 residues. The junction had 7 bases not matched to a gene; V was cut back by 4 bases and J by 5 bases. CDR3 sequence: CASSIGGTRDTQYF. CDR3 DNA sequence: TGTGCCAGCAGCATCGGGGGGACCCGAGATACGCAGTATTTT.

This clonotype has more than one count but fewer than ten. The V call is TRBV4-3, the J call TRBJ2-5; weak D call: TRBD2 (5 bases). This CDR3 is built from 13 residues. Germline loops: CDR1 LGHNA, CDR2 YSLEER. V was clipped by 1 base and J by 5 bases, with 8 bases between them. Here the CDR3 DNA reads TGCGCCAGCAGCCAAGTGGGAGTGGAGACCCAGTACTTC. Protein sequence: CASSQVGVETQYF.

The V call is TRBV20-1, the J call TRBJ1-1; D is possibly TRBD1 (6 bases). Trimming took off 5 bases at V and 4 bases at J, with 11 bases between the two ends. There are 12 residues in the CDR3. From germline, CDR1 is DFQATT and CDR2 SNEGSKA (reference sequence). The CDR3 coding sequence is TGCAGTGCTCAGGGGTTTAGCACTGAAGCTTTCTTT. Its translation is CSAQGFSTEAFF.

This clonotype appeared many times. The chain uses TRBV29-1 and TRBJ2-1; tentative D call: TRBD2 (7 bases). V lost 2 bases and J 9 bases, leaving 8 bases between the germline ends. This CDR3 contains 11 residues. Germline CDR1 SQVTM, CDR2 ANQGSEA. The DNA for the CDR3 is TGCAGCGTTGAAAGGGGGGGTGAGCAGTTCTTC. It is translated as CSVERGGEQFF.

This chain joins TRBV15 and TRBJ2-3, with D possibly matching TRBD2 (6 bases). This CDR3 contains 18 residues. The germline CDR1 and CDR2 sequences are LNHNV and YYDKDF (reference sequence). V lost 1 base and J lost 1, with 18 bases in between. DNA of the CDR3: TGTGCCACCAGCAGAGGAATAACGGGGGAGCCGGGCACAGATACGCAGTATTTT. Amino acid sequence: CATSRGITGEPGTDTQYF.

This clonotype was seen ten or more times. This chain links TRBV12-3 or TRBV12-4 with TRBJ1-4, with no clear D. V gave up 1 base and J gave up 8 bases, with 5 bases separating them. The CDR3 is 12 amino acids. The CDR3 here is CASSLVREKLFF. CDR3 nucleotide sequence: TGTGCCAGCAGTTTAGTTCGGGAAAAACTGTTTTTT.

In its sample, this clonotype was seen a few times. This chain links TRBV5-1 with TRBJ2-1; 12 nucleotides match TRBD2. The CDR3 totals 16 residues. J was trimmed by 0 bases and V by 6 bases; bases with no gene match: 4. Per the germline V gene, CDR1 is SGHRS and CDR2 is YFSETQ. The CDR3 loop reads CASNLLAGGSYNEQFF. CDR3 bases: TGCGCCAGCAACTTACTAGCGGGAGGCTCCTACAATGAGCAGTTCTTC.

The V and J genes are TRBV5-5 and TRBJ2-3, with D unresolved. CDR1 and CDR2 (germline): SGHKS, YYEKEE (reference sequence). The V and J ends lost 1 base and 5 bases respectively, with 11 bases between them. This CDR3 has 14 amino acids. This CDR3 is CASSLSSTGDTQYF. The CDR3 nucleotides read TGTGCCAGCAGCTTGTCGTCCACCGGAGATACGCAGTATTTT.

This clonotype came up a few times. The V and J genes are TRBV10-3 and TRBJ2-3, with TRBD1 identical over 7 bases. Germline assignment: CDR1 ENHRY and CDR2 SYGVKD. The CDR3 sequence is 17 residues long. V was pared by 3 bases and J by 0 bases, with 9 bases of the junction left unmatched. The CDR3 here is CAISEKIRGISTDTQYF. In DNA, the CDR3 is TGTGCCATCAGTGAAAAGATCAGGGGGATTAGCACAGATACGCAGTATTTT.

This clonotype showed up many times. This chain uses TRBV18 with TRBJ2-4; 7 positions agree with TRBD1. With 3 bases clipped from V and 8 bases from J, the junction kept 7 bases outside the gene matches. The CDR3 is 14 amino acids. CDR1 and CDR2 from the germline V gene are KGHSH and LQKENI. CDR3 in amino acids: CASSPAGDSYIQYF. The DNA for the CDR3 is TGTGCCAGCTCACCGGCCGGGGACAGCTACATTCAGTACTTC.